This TCR beta chain was sequenced during a study of chemoradiotherapy in HPV16-positive cancers. Method: immunoSEQ multiplex PCR; TCRdb's copy keeps in-frame clones and lacks some. This sample has fewer than 25,000 clones, with over 85% found just once. This CDR3 contains 14 residues. V was clipped by 2 bases and J by 4 bases; unmatched bases: 2. Per germline, CDR1 SGHNT and CDR2 YYREEE (reference sequence). This sequence was found in a human donor with HPV-associated anogenital cancer. This rearrangement joins TRBV5-4 to TRBJ1-3, with 8 nucleotides matching TRBD1. Sequenced material: blood, taken from a patient who underwent chemoradiotherapy. CDR3 DNA sequence: TGTGCCAGCAGCTTCGACAGGGGAGGAAACACCATATATTTT. This gives the protein CASSFDRGGNTIYF. Using reference TRBV5-4 and TRBJ1-3 for the parts outside the CDR3, the full variable domain is ETGVTQSPTHLIKTRGQQVTLRCSSQSGHNTVSWYQQALGQGPQFIFQYYREEENGRGNFPPRFSGLQFPNYSSELNVNALELDDSALYLCASSFDRGGNTIYFGEGSWLTVV.